A selection of T cell receptor beta chains follows, all from one sample in a study of T cell repertoires in cytomegalovirus infection. Via MiXCR, TCRdb re-called the reads, giving one row per CDR3 protein. The data contain roughly 320,000 distinct CDR3 sequences, more than 8% of them singletons. Sequencing was carried out using PBMCs. These receptors came from a human donor in good health (CMV status not recorded). Some clones in this sample may be carry-over from other donors' samples. The CDR3 runs from the conserved cysteine through the conserved F or W. A D gene is named only where the DNA matches it firmly. Clone size, where shown, is once, few, many, or a class for clones that have expanded.

d_call | j_call | clone_size | v_call | cdr3_nt | cdr3_aa
NA | TRBJ1-6 | few | TRBV6-1 | TGTGCCAGCAGTGAAGCGGTGGGCTCACCCCTCCACTTT | CASSEAVGSPLHF
TRBD2 | TRBJ2-3 | many | TRBV11-2 | TGTGCCAGCAGCACTATTGGACTAGCGGGAGCGGTAGATACGCAGTATTTT | CASSTIGLAGAVDTQYF
NA | TRBJ1-1 | many | TRBV7-2 | TGTGCCAGCAGTACAGGGAAGAGGTCTCTGGGAACTGAAGCTTTCTTT | CASSTGKRSLGTEAFF
TRBD2 | TRBJ2-2 | few | TRBV14 | TGTGCCAGCAGCGGCGTAGCGGGATACACCGGGGAGCTGTTTTTT | CASSGVAGYTGELFF
NA | TRBJ2-1 | many | TRBV19 | TGTGCCAGTACGAGAGGGGCGGCCTCCTACAATGAGCAGTTCTTC | CASTRGAASYNEQFF
TRBD2 | TRBJ2-2 | many | TRBV20-1 | TGCAGTGCTAGAGCCCTGGGGGGGTCAAGGAACGGGGAGCTGTTTTTT | CSARALGGSRNGELFF
NA | TRBJ2-5 | few | TRBV24-1 | TGTGCCACCAGTGAGGGACCCTCCGAGACCCAGTACTTC | CATSEGPSETQYF
TRBD1 | TRBJ2-3 | NA | TRBV20-1 | TGCAGTGCTCAAGGGGGCCGGAGCACAGATACGCAGTATTTT | CSAQGGRSTDTQYF
TRBD1 | TRBJ1-2 | NA | TRBV25-1 | TGTGCCAGCAGTGAAAGACAGGGACTCACTGGCTACACCTTC | CASSERQGLTGYTF
TRBD1 | TRBJ1-5 | few | TRBV13 | TGTGCCAGCAGCGACAGGGGCCAGCCCCAGCATTTT | CASSDRGQPQHF
TRBD2 | TRBJ2-5 | NA | TRBV12-3/TRBV12-4 | TGTGCCAGCAGTCCCTTCTCTCGATTAGCGGGGGACCTCCGGTTGTACCAAGAGACCCAGTACTTC | CASSPFSRLAGDLRLYQETQYF
NA | TRBJ2-2 | few | TRBV11-2 | TGTGCCAGCAGCTCCATCAGGGGTCCTCACGGGGAGCTGTTTTTT | CASSSIRGPHGELFF
TRBD1 | TRBJ1-1 | many | TRBV6-2/TRBV6-3 | TGTGCCAGCACCGACGGACAGGCTTTGAACACTGAAGCTTTCTTT | CASTDGQALNTEAFF
NA | TRBJ1-1 | few | TRBV7-4 | TGTGCCAGCAGCTTAGAGGGAGGCAGCACTGAAGCTTTCTTT | CASSLEGGSTEAFF
NA | TRBJ1-5 | few | TRBV29-1 | TGCAGCGTTAATGGGGGAGACAATCAGCCCCAGCATTTT | CSVNGGDNQPQHF
NA | TRBJ1-5 | many | TRBV28 | TGTGCCAGCAGGCTTATAGATTTTGGCCAGCCCCAGCATTTT | CASRLIDFGQPQHF
NA | TRBJ2-2 | few | TRBV6-1 | TGTGCCAGCAGTGACAGTGGGGCGCGGACCGGGGAGCTGTTTTTT | CASSDSGARTGELFF
NA | TRBJ1-5 | many | TRBV6-1 | TGTGCCAGCAGTGAAAAGGGGACTATAGGAAATCAGCCCCAGCATTTT | CASSEKGTIGNQPQHF
NA | TRBJ2-3 | few | TRBV20-1 | TGCAGTGCGCCTAGTGTCGGAGGCACAGATACGCAGTATTTT | CSAPSVGGTDTQYF
TRBD1 | TRBJ2-2 | NA | TRBV24-1 | TGTGCCACCAGTGACCACCCAAGCAACAGGGGGCTCAAGTCGGGCACCGGGGAGCTGTTTTTT | CATSDHPSNRGLKSGTGELFF
NA | TRBJ1-1 | NA | TRBV6-1 | TGTGCCAGCACCCCCGGAAGAGGACTGAACACTGAAGCTTTCTTT | CASTPGRGLNTEAFF
NA | TRBJ2-7 | NA | TRBV29-1 | TGCAGCGTTCGGGGGTCCTACGAGCAGTACTTC | CSVRGSYEQYF
NA | TRBJ2-7 | few | TRBV28 | TGTGCCAGCAGTTTATTCGGGGCCGTTTGGGAGCAGTACTTC | CASSLFGAVWEQYF
TRBD2 | TRBJ2-3 | many | TRBV7-2 | TGTGCCAGCAGCCGGGTTAGCGGGGGGGCGGGCCGCACAGATACGCAGTATTTT | CASSRVSGGAGRTDTQYF
NA | TRBJ2-7 | NA | TRBV20-1 | TGCACCGCGGGGCCCGCGGCCTACGAGCAGTACTTC | CTAGPAAYEQYF
NA | TRBJ2-3 | NA | TRBV28 | TGTGCCAGCAGTACCCCCGGGGCCACAGATACGCAGTATTTT | CASSTPGATDTQYF
NA | TRBJ2-7 | NA | TRBV10-3 | TGTGCCACCTCTGAGGCGGAGCACAAGGGGTACGAGCAGTACTTC | CATSEAEHKGYEQYF
NA | TRBJ2-2 | NA | TRBV6-6 | TGTGCCAGCAGCCAGCGGAGCACCGGGGAGCTGTTTTTT | CASSQRSTGELFF
TRBD2 | TRBJ2-7 | many | TRBV28 | TGTGCCAGCAGTCAAAACGGACTAGCTAGGACCTACGAGCAGTACTTC | CASSQNGLARTYEQYF
TRBD1 | TRBJ1-1 | many | TRBV7-8 | TGTGCCAGCAGCTCCAGGGGGCCGGGGGGCGCTGAAGCTTTCTTT | CASSSRGPGGAEAFF